This passage covers 6 T cell receptor beta chains from one sample sequenced in a study of blood T cell repertoires in COVID-19 (dated by TCRdb to the early 2020s). The library was built by means of the immunoSEQ multiplex PCR assay. TCRdb limited this immuneACCESS table to in-frame rearrangements with V and J called. A share of clones is missing; checked studies link under half to unresolved V genes, and the rest is unexplained. The sample profile shows 30,000 to 45,000 clones; about 88% of them were found once. Over 9.5% of the sample is taken by the ten largest. The sample consisted of peripheral blood. The source of these receptors is a man in his fifties or sixties with active COVID-19.

The chain uses TRBV27 and TRBJ1-2; D ambiguous. Germline V CDR1 and CDR2: MNHEY, SMNVEV (reference sequence). Trimming stripped 3 bases from V and 2 bases from J, with 13 bases between. This CDR3 region has 15 residues. The CDR3 loop reads CASSFRAGWNYGYTF. The CDR3 DNA reads TGTGCCAGCAGTTTTCGGGCGGGGTGGAACTATGGCTACACCTTC.

The V call is TRBV7-3, the J call TRBJ2-3, with 12 positions matching TRBD2. Germline loops: CDR1 SGHTA, CDR2 FQGTGA. V trimming: 1 base; J trimming: 4 bases; junction bases outside the gene matches: 6. The CDR3 is made up of 17 amino acids. Written as DNA, the CDR3 is TGTGCCAGCAGCTTAATAGGGCTAGCGGGAGGGCCAGATACGCAGTATTTT. It codes for CASSLIGLAGGPDTQYF.

This rearrangement joins TRBV7-8 to TRBJ1-1; D gene uncertain. CDR3 length: 14 amino acids. Germline V gives CDR1 SGHVS, CDR2 FQNEAQ. V was pared by 3 bases and J by 3 bases, with 11 bases between. The CDR3: CASSFEGTDTEAFF. Written as DNA, the CDR3 is TGTGCCAGCAGCTTCGAGGGCACGGACACTGAAGCTTTCTTT.

This clone turned up a few times. This chain joins TRBV9 and TRBJ1-4, with no clear D. The CDR3 runs 14 residues. The ends were cut back, 3 bases at V and 5 bases at J, with 11 bases in the middle. Looked up from germline, CDR1 is SGDLS and CDR2 is YYNGEE. The chain's CDR3 is CASSEAAGNEKLFF. The CDR3, as DNA: TGTGCCAGCAGCGAGGCGGCGGGGAATGAAAAACTGTTTTTT. Based on the CDR3 plus reference TRBV9 and TRBJ1-4, the full variable domain is DSGVTQTPKHLITATGQRVTLRCSPRSGDLSVYWYQQSLDQGLQFLIQYYNGEERAKGNILERFSAQQFPDLHSELNLSSLELGDSALYFCASSEAAGNEKLFFGSGTQLSVL.

This chain links TRBV6-5 with TRBJ2-3, with 9 bases fitting TRBD2. Germline V gene lookup returns CDR1 MNHEY and CDR2 SVGAGI. The CDR3 covers 15 residues. V dropped 5 bases and J dropped 3; count of bases not matched to a gene: 6. CDR3: CASSPVAGATDTQYF. In nucleotides, the CDR3 is TGTGCCAGCAGTCCTGTAGCGGGAGCTACAGATACGCAGTATTTT.

This rearrangement joins TRBV29-1 to TRBJ2-1; the D gene is possibly TRBD1 (6 bases). The CDR3 is made up of 13 amino acids. Germline V gene lookup returns CDR1 SQVTM and CDR2 ANQGSEA. Trimming removed 4 bases at V and 0 bases at J, with 7 bases between. CDR3 protein: CSVGDTSYNEQFF. The CDR3 nucleotides are TGCAGCGTTGGGGACACCTCCTACAATGAGCAGTTCTTC.